This passage covers 24 T cell receptor beta chains from one sample sequenced in a study of T cells in women clearing cervical HPV infection. Sequenced by immunoSEQ multiplex PCR; TCRdb stores in-frame clones only, minus some. The sample totals tens of thousands of clones. Sequenced material: blood buffy coat. Receptors originate from a woman aged 18 to 75 with a cervical HPV16 infection that either progressed to CIN3+ or cleared (not recorded which).

A word on this clone: The CDR3 is cut off 3 residues early in the read; its end comes from the germline J gene. The V gene is TRBV7-9, the J gene TRBJ1-2; D gene uncertain. V was clipped by 3 bases and J by 1 base, with 6 bases between them. CDR3 length equals 13 residues. Germline V lookup: CDR1 SEHNR, CDR2 FQNEAQ (reference sequence). CDR3 region: CASSFASNYGYTF. The CDR3 DNA, read in part, is TGTGCCAGCAGCTTCGCCAGTAACTATGGC. The full variable domain, rest sourced from reference TRBV7-9 and TRBJ1-2, is DTGVSQNPRHKITKRGQNVTFRCDPISEHNRLYWYRQTLGQGPEFLTYFQNEAQLEKSRLLSDRFSAERPKGSFSTLEIQRTEQGDSAMYLCASSFASNYGYTFGSGTRLTVV.

Remarks on this clone: The read halts 3 residues ahead of the CDR3 end, with the missing end drawn from the germline J gene. The V gene is TRBV19, the J gene TRBJ2-1; D may be TRBD2 (6 bases). CDR3 length: 17 residues. Germline V gives CDR1 LNHDA, CDR2 SQIVND (reference sequence). V shed 3 bases and J shed 1 base, with 16 bases lying between them. The part of the CDR3 DNA that was read is TGTGCCAGTAGTATTGGAGCGCTAGCGAGGTCCTACAATGAG. Amino acids: CASSIGALARSYNE. The full CDR3 sequence reads CASSIGALARSYNEQFF.

Comments on this clone: The read terminates 3 residues before the CDR3 end, so the remaining end is supplied by the germline J gene. The gene calls are TRBV7-9 and TRBJ2-3, with 7 nucleotides matching TRBD1. The CDR3 spans 15 residues. Germline CDR1 and CDR2: SEHNR and FQNEAQ (reference sequence). Trimming took 3 bases from V and 1 from J; bases not matched to a gene: 4. Incomplete CDR3 DNA: TGTGCCAGCAGCTTGGGGGACAGCCGCACAGATACG. Protein sequence: CASSLGDSRTDT. The full CDR3 protein reads CASSLGDSRTDTQYF.

About this clone: The read comes to an end 3 residues before the CDR3 does, leaving the germline J gene to fill in the end. The rearrangement joins TRBV5-1 to TRBJ2-3, with 8 bases matching TRBD2. CDR1 and CDR2 (germline): SGHRS, YFSETQ. After removal of 1 base from V and 0 bases from J, the junction contained 1 base not matched to a gene. The CDR3 runs to 15 residues. The covered CDR3 bases are TGCGCCAGCAGCTTGTCTAGCGGGAGCACAGATACG. It specifies CASSLSSGSTDT. The complete CDR3 protein is CASSLSSGSTDTQYF.

As regards this clone: The sequence runs out 3 residues before the end of the CDR3; the remainder is reconstructed from the germline J gene. This rearrangement joins TRBV7-9 to TRBJ1-2, with TRBD1 matching 7 bases. CDR3 size: 15 residues. From germline, CDR1 is SEHNR and CDR2 FQNEAQ (reference sequence). Here the CDR3 reads CATEQGRGGTDTYTF. The sequenced part of the CDR3 DNA is TGTGCCACCGAACAGGGCAGAGGGGGCACAGATACC.

Partial CDR3 DNA: TGTGCCACTTGCACCAGGACAGGGGCATTCACTGAA. Protein: CATCTRTGAFTE. The complete CDR3 sequence is CATCTRTGAFTEAFF. The genes are TRBV7-8 and TRBJ1-1; 9 bases line up with TRBD1. The read falls 3 residues short of the CDR3 end, and the missing part is taken from the germline J gene. J gave up 4 bases and V 10 bases, and 13 bases lay outside the gene matches. Germline V gives CDR1 SGHVS, CDR2 FQNEAQ. This CDR3 region has 15 residues.

As for this clone: The CDR3 end is not reached by the read, which stops 3 residues before it; the germline J gene fills it in. This chain connects TRBV2 to TRBJ2-1, with a possible D match to TRBD2 (6 bases). The CDR3 is made up of 14 amino acids. V was trimmed by 9 bases and J by 6 bases, leaving 18 bases between them. Germline V gene lookup returns CDR1 SNHLY and CDR2 FYNNEI. The CDR3 here is CASLPWGVSNEQFF. The covered CDR3 bases are TGTGCCAGTCTCCCTTGGGGGGTAAGCAATGAG. Supplemented by reference TRBV2 and TRBJ2-1, the full variable domain reads EPEVTQTPSHQVTQMGQEVILRCVPISNHLYFYWYRQILGQKVEFLVSFYNNEISEKSEIFDDQFSVERPDGSNFTLKIRSTKLEDSAMYFCASLPWGVSNEQFFGPGTRLTVL.

Concerning this clone: Sequencing ends 3 residues short of the CDR3 end; the germline J gene provides the rest. The chain links TRBV7-9 to TRBJ1-1, with D possibly TRBD1 on 6 matching bases. Germline V lookup: CDR1 SEHNR, CDR2 FQNEAQ (reference sequence). This CDR3 contains 14 residues. CDR3 DNA (partial): TGTGCCAGCAGCTTAGCCTCAGGGGATGGAAAG. Translation gives CASSLASGDGK. The CDR3 as a whole reads CASSLASGDGKAFF.

As regards this clone: Coverage ceases 3 residues before the CDR3 finishes, and the germline J gene fills in the end. V is TRBV18 and J is TRBJ2-3; D is uncertain. CDR3 size: 13 residues. Germline CDR1 KGHSH, CDR2 LQKENI. CDR3: CASSPRTTETQYF. The sequenced CDR3 bases are TGTGCCAGCTCACCCAGAACTACGGAGACG.

A word on this clone: The read halts 3 residues ahead of the CDR3 end, with the missing end drawn from the germline J gene. This chain uses TRBV6-1 with TRBJ1-2; the D gene is possibly TRBD1 (6 bases). V was pared by 6 bases and J by 5 bases, with 13 bases between. Germline loops: CDR1 MNHNS, CDR2 SASEGT. This CDR3 comprises 13 residues. Incomplete CDR3 DNA: TGTGCCAGCAGCGAACAGGGAGGGTATGGC. It encodes CASSEQGGYG. The entire CDR3 sequence reads CASSEQGGYGYTF.

About this clone itself: The CDR3 end is not reached by the read, which stops 3 residues before it; the germline J gene fills it in. The J gene is TRBJ2-4, the V gene TRBV18, with TRBD2 as a possible D gene (9 bases). Germline CDR1 KGHSH, CDR2 LQKENI. The CDR3 is made up of 16 amino acids. The sequenced CDR3 bases are TGTGCCAGCTCAGCGGGGGGGCCAGGGGGCGGTCAGCCT. Its translation is CASSAGGPGGGQP. The complete CDR3 reads CASSAGGPGGGQPQYF.

Comment on this clone: The read terminates 3 residues ahead of where the CDR3 ends, so the germline J gene completes it. V is TRBV2 and J is TRBJ1-1, with D possibly matching TRBD1 (6 bases). The V and J ends lost 6 bases and 2 bases respectively, with 13 bases between them. Germline lookup yields CDR1 SNHLY and CDR2 FYNNEI. CDR3 length: 14 residues. The sequenced CDR3 bases are TGTGCCAGCAGCCACAGGGAATATAACACTGAA. Protein: CASSHREYNTE. The full CDR3 is CASSHREYNTEAFF.

About this clone: The read terminates 3 residues ahead of where the CDR3 ends, so the germline J gene completes it. The gene calls are TRBV5-1 and TRBJ2-7; TRBD1 might be the D (5 bases). Germline-derived CDR1 and CDR2 are SGHRS and YFSETQ. The CDR3 loop spans 13 amino acids. V lost 2 bases, J lost 4 bases, and 10 bases lay in between. CDR3 amino acids: CASSLPTVYEQYF. The sequenced CDR3 bases are TGCGCCAGCAGCTTACCGACAGTTTACGAG.

On this clone: The DNA ends 3 residues before the CDR3 does, and the rest of the CDR3 is filled in from the germline J gene. This chain connects TRBV7-9 to TRBJ1-2; 8 bases align to TRBD1. The germline CDR1 and CDR2 sequences are SEHNR and FQNEAQ (reference sequence). The CDR3 has 15 residues. The J segment lost 6 bases and the V segment lost 2 bases, leaving 8 bases of the junction unmatched. CDR3 DNA (partial): TGTGCCAGCAGCTTAAATCAGGGGGCAACTCATGGC. This encodes CASSLNQGATHG. The whole CDR3 sequence reads CASSLNQGATHGYTF.

The CDR3 here is CASSELAAMGTDTQYF. The covered CDR3 bases are TGCGCCAGCAGTGAGCTCGCGGCCATGGGCACAGATACG. This sequence joins TRBV10-1 and TRBJ2-3; the D is unclear. The read terminates 3 residues ahead of where the CDR3 ends, so the germline J gene completes it. The germline V gene encodes CDR1 WNHNN and CDR2 SYGVQD (reference sequence). The CDR3 sequence is 16 residues long. V lost 2 bases to trimming and J lost 1 base, with 13 bases between them.

Regarding this clone: The read terminates 3 residues before the CDR3 end, so the remaining end is supplied by the germline J gene. The V and J genes are TRBV19 and TRBJ2-4; 8 bases are shared with TRBD1. From germline, CDR1 is LNHDA and CDR2 SQIVND (reference sequence). This CDR3 region has 13 residues. The sequenced CDR3 bases are TGTGCCAGTAGCCCGGACAGGGCGGGTGGT. It specifies CASSPDRAGG. The CDR3 in its entirety is CASSPDRAGGQYF.

To note about this clone: Sequencing ends 3 residues short of the CDR3 end; the germline J gene provides the rest. The chain recombines TRBV2 with TRBJ2-5, with 8 nucleotides matching TRBD1. V lost 8 bases and J lost 4; bases outside the gene matches: 12. This CDR3 contains 15 residues. Germline V CDR1 and CDR2: SNHLY, FYNNEI. The CDR3 spells CASLLGPGGGETQYF. The covered CDR3 bases are TGTGCCAGCCTTCTCGGCCCAGGGGGCGGAGAGACC. The full variable domain, rest sourced from reference TRBV2 and TRBJ2-5, is EPEVTQTPSHQVTQMGQEVILRCVPISNHLYFYWYRQILGQKVEFLVSFYNNEISEKSEIFDDQFSVERPDGSNFTLKIRSTKLEDSAMYFCASLLGPGGGETQYFGPGTRLLVL.

On this clone itself: The observed sequence ends 3 residues before the CDR3 terminus, with the missing tail filled in from the germline J gene. The J gene is TRBJ1-4, the V gene TRBV5-1; D perhaps matches TRBD1 (5 bases). Germline values: CDR1 SGHRS, CDR2 YFSETQ. The CDR3 is 15 residues long. CDR3 sequence: CASSFGGSGANVLFF. The CDR3 bases that were read are TGCGCCAGCAGCTTCGGCGGCTCTGGGGCCAACGTA.

As concerns this clone: The CDR3 end is not reached by the read, which stops 3 residues before it; the germline J gene fills it in. The chain employs TRBV5-6 and TRBJ1-2; 8 positions match TRBD1. This CDR3 spans 15 amino acids. The germline V gene has CDR1 SGHDT and CDR2 YYEEEE. J was trimmed by 1 base and V by 2 bases; bases with no gene match: 4. The CDR3 is CASSLTGQDNYGYTF. The sequenced CDR3 bases are TGTGCCAGCAGCTTAACGGGACAGGATAACTATGGC.

For this clone: Sequencing ends 3 residues short of the CDR3 end; the germline J gene provides the rest. The rearrangement joins TRBV30 to TRBJ1-2; tentatively, D is TRBD1 (6 bases). Germline V gives CDR1 GTSNPN, CDR2 SVGIG (reference sequence). V was cut by 2 bases and J by 4 bases, with 11 bases left in between. CDR3 length equals 13 residues. The CDR3 protein is CAWSPGGRYGYTF. CDR3 DNA (partial): TGTGCCTGGAGTCCGGGGGGCCGCTATGGC.

As regards this clone: The read comes to an end 3 residues before the CDR3 does, leaving the germline J gene to fill in the end. The chain is built from TRBV20-1 and TRBJ2-6; TRBD2 agrees at 10 bases. The J segment lost 2 bases and the V segment lost 5 bases, leaving 3 bases of the junction unmatched. The CDR3 runs 15 residues. The germline CDR1 and CDR2 sequences are DFQATT and SNEGSKA (reference sequence). CDR3 sequence: CSAPLAGAGANVLTF. The CDR3 DNA, read in part, is TGCAGTGCTCCCCTAGCGGGAGCTGGGGCCAACGTC.

Worth noting for this clone: The read ends 3 residues early relative to the CDR3; the germline J gene fills the gap. This rearrangement joins TRBV29-1 to TRBJ2-2; 8 positions agree with TRBD1. The trim removed 6 bases at V and 2 bases at J, leaving 8 bases unmatched. Germline-derived CDR1 and CDR2 are SQVTM and ANQGSEA. The CDR3 length is 15 residues. CDR3 sequence reads: CSVGRQGLNTGELFF. CDR3 bases read: TGCAGCGTCGGAAGACAGGGGCTAAACACCGGGGAG.

In regard to this clone: The read halts 3 residues ahead of the CDR3 end, with the missing end drawn from the germline J gene. The rearrangement joins TRBV2 to TRBJ2-7; 8 nucleotides match TRBD1. The germline V gene encodes CDR1 SNHLY and CDR2 FYNNEI. The CDR3 contains 13 residues. The V and J ends lost 9 bases and 3 bases, in that order; junction bases with no gene match: 7. Incomplete CDR3 DNA: TGTGCCAGGGGGGGACAGGCCAGCTACGAG. It specifies CARGGQASYE. The whole CDR3 is CARGGQASYEQYF.

Remarks on this clone: The read terminates 3 residues before the CDR3 end, so the remaining end is supplied by the germline J gene. This chain connects TRBV7-9 to TRBJ2-7; D is unresolved. V gave up 10 bases and J gave up 3 bases, with 10 bases separating them. This CDR3 has 11 amino acids. Per germline, CDR1 SEHNR and CDR2 FQNEAQ (reference sequence). CDR3 residues: CATEVFYEQYF. The covered CDR3 bases are TGTGCCACCGAGGTATTCTACGAG.